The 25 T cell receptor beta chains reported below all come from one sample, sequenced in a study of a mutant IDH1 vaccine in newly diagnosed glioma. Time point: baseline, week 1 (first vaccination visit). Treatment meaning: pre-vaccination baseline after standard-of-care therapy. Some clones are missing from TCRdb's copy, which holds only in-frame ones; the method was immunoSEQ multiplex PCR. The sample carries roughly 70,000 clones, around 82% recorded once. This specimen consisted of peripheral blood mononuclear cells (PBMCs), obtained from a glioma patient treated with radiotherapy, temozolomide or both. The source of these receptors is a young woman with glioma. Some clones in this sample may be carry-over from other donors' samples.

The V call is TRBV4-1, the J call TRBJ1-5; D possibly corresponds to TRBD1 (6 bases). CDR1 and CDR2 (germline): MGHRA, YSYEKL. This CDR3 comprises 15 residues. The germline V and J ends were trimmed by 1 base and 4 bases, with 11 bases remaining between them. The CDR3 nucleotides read TGCGCCAGCAGCCAAGTCCGGACAGTAAATCAGCCCCAGCATTTT. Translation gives CASSQVRTVNQPQHF.

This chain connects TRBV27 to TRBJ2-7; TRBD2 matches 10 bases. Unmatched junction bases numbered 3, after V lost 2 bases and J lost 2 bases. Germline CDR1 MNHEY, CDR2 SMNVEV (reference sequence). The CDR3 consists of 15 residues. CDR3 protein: CASSLGTSGAYEQYF. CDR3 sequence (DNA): TGTGCCAGCAGTTTAGGCACTAGCGGGGCCTACGAGCAGTACTTC.

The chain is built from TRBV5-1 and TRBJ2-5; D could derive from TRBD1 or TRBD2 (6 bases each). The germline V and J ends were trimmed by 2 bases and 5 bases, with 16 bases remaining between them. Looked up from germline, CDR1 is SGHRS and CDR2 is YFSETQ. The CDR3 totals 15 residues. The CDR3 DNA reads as TGCGCCAGCAGCTTACCCGGGGGCGTCGCGGAGACCCAGTACTTC. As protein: CASSLPGGVAETQYF.

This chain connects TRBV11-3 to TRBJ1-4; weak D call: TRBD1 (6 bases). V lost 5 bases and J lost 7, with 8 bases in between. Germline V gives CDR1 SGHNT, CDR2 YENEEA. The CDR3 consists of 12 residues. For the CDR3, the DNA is TGTGCCAGCAGCCTGACAGGTGAAAAACTGTTTTTT. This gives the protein CASSLTGEKLFF.

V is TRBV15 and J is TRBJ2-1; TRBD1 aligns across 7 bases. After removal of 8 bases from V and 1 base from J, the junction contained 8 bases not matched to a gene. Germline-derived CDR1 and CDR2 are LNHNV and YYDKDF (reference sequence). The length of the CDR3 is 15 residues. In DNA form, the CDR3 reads TGTGCCACCCCGGACAGGACTTTTTCCTACAATGAGCAGTTCTTC. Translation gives CATPDRTFSYNEQFF. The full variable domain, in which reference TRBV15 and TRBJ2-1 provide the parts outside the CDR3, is DAMVIQNPRYQVTQFGKPVTLSCSQTLNHNVMYWYQQKSSQAPKLLFHYYDKDFNNEADTPDNFQSRRPNTSFCFLDIRSPGLGDTAMYLCATPDRTFSYNEQFFGPGTRLTVL.

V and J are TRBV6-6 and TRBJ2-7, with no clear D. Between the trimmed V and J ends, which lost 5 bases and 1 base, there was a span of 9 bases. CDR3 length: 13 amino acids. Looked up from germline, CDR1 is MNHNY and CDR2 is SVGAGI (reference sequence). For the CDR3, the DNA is TGTGCCAGCAGTGAGTTGCGGTCCTACGAGCAGTACTTC. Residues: CASSELRSYEQYF.

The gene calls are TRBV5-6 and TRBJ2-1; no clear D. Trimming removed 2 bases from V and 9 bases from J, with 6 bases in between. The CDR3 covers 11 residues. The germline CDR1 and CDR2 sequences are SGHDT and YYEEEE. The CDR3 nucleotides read TGTGCCAGCAGCTTAAATGGTGAGCAGTTCTTC. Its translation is CASSLNGEQFF.

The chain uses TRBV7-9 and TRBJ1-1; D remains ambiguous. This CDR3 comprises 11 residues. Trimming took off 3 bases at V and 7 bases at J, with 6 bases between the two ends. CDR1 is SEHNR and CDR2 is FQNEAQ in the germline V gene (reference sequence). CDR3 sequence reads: CASSFGDEAFF. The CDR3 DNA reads TGTGCCAGCAGCTTCGGGGATGAAGCTTTCTTT.

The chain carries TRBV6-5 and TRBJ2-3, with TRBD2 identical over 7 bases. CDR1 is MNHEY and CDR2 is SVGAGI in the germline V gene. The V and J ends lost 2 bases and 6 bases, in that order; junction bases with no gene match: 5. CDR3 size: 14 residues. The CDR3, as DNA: TGTGCCAGCAGTTACCGGTGGGAGGGGGATACGCAGTATTTT. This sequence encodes CASSYRWEGDTQYF.

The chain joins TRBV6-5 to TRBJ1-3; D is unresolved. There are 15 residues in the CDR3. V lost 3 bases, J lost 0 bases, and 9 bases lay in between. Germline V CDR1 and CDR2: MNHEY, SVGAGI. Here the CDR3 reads CASSYTAGSGNTIYF. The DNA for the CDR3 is TGTGCCAGCAGTTATACAGCAGGCTCTGGAAACACCATATATTTT.

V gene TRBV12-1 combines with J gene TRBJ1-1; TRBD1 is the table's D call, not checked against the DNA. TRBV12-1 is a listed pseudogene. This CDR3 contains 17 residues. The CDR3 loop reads CASSRWDRGQVNTEAFF. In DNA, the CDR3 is TGTGCCAGCAGCCGCTGGGACAGGGGGCAGGTGAACACTGAAGCTTTCTTT.

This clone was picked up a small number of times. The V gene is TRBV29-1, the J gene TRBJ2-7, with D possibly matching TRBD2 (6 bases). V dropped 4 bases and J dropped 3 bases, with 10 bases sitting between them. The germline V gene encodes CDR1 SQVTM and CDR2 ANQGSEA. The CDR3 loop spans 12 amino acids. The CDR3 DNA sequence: TGCAGCGTTGTCGCGGGGCGCTACGAGCAGTACTTC. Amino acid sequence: CSVVAGRYEQYF.

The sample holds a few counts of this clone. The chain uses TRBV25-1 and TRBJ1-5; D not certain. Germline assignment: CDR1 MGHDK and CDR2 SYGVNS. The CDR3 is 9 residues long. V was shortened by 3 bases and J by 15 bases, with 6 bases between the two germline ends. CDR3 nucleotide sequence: TGTGCCAGCAGTGATTCAAGGCATTTT. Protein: CASSDSRHF.

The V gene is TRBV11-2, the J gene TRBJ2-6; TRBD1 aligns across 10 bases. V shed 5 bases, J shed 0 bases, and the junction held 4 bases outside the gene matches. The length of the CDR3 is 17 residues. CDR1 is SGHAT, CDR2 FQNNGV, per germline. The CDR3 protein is CASSPGQGISGANVLTF. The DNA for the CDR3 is TGTGCCAGCAGCCCGGGACAGGGGATCTCTGGGGCCAACGTCCTGACTTTC.

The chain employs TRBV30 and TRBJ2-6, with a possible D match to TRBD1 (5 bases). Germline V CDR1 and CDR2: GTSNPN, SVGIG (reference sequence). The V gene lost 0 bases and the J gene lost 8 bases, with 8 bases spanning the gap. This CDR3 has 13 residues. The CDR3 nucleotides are TGTGCCTGGAGTGTACAGGTACCCAACGTCCTGACTTTC. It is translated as CAWSVQVPNVLTF.

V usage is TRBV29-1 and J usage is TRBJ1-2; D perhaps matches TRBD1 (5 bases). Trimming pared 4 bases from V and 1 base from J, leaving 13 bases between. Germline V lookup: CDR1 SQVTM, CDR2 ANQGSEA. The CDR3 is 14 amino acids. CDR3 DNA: TGCAGCGTTGGGCAGGGCGCCCATAACTATGGCTACACCTTC. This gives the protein CSVGQGAHNYGYTF.

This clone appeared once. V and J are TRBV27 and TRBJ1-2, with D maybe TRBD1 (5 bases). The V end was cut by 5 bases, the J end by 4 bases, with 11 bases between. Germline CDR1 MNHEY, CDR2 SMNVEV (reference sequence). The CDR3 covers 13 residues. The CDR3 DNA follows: TGTGCCAGCAGTCGCACCCAGGGCTATGGCTACACCTTC. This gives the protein CASSRTQGYGYTF.

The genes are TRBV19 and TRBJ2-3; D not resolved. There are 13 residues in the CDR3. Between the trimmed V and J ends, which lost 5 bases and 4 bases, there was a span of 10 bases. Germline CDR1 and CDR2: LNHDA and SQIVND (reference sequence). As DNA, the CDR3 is TGTGCCAGTAGTCTCAGATGGGCAGATACGCAGTATTTT. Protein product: CASSLRWADTQYF.

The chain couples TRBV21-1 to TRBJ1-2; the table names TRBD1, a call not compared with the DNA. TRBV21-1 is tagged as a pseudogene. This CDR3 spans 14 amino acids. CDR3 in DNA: TGTGCCAGGAATGTTGGGCAGGCTTTTTATGGCTACACCTTC. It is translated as CARNVGQAFYGYTF.

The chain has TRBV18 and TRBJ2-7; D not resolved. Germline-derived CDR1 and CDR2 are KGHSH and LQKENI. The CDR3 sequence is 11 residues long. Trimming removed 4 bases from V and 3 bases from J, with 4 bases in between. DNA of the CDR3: TGTGCCAGCTCACGGGACTACGAGCAGTACTTC. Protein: CASSRDYEQYF.

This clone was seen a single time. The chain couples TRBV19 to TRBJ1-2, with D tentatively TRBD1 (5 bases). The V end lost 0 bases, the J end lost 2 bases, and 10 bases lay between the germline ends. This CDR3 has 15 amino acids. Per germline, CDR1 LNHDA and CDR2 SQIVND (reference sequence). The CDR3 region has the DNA TGTGCCAGTAGTATAGATGGCGGGGGGAACTATGGCTACACCTTC. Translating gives CASSIDGGGNYGYTF.

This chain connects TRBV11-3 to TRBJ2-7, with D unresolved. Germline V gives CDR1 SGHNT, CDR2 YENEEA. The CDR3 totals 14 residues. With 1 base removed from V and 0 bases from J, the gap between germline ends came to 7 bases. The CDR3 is CASSLVGSSYEQYF. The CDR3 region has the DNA TGTGCCAGCAGCTTAGTTGGCAGCTCCTACGAGCAGTACTTC.

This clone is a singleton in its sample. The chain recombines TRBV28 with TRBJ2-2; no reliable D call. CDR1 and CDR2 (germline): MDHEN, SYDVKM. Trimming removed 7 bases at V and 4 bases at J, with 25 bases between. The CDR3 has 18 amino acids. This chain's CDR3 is CASIGSSFGLKATGELFF. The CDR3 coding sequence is TGTGCCAGCATCGGATCATCGTTTGGCCTAAAGGCCACCGGGGAGCTGTTTTTT.

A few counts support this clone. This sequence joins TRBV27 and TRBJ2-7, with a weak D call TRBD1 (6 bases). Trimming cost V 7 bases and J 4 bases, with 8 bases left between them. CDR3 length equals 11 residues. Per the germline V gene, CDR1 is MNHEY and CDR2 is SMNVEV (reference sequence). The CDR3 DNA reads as TGTGCCAGCAAGCAGGGGTACGAGCAGTACTTC. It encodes CASKQGYEQYF.

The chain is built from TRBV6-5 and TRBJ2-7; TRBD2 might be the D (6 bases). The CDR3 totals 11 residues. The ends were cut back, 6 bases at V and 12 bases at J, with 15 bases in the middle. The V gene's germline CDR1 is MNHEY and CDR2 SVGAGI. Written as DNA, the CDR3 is TGTGCCAGCAGGACGGGACTTACTGCGTACTTC. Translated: CASRTGLTAYF.